This T cell receptor (beta chain) was found in a study of CD8+ T cells in alopecia areata. Remarks on this clone: Antigen specificity is unknown.

Sample treatment: oral pan-JAK inhibitor, 5-10 mg twice daily. Investigators isolated RNA and reverse transcribed it into cDNA to act as the sequencing template. Assay used: immunoSEQ multiplex PCR; TCRdb lists only in-frame clones, some missing. The sample has under 350,000 clones, 58% seen once. Study-level results: Many expanded lesional clones remained in scalp and blood on tofacitinib. Against the mouse data, patients shared TCRs less clearly, possibly for HLA reasons. Tofacitinib delivered significant drops in scalp clonality and in expanded CD8+ clones among the top 100.

Trimming stripped 5 bases from V and 7 bases from J, with 9 bases between. Per germline, CDR1 MNHNY and CDR2 SVGAGI (reference sequence). The CDR3 runs 12 residues. This TCR came from a human donor with alopecia areata. The gene calls are TRBV6-6 and TRBJ1-5; possible D gene TRBD1, 5 bases. The specimen was CD4+ T cells sorted from blood, collected at week 24, from a patient treated with tofacitinib. In nucleotides, the CDR3 is TGTGCCAGCAGTGGGGCGGGCCAGCCCCAGCATTTT. It is translated as CASSGAGQPQHF.